One sample yielded the 23 T cell receptor beta chains listed below, sequenced in a study of T cell changes during pregnancy in multiple sclerosis. The data were produced by immunoSEQ multiplex PCR, yet TCRdb's version contains in-frame clones alone and is incomplete. The sample holds around 50,000 clones, approximately 92% seen once. The sequencing used CD8+ T cells from peripheral blood mononuclear cells, collected in the second trimester of pregnancy. These receptors were collected from a female donor with multiple sclerosis, enrolled in a pregnancy study.

This sequence joins TRBV27 and TRBJ2-7, with TRBD1 identical over 8 bases. In germline, CDR1 is MNHEY, CDR2 SMNVEV (reference sequence). J lost 5 bases, V lost 3 bases, and 9 bases had no gene match. The CDR3 consists of 15 residues. Written as DNA, the CDR3 is TGTGCCAGCAGTTTTAGCTCAGGGGGCATAAACGAGCAGTACTTC. Residues: CASSFSSGGINEQYF.

V and J are TRBV11-2 and TRBJ2-2; TRBD2 aligns across 12 bases. The V gene end was trimmed by 5 bases and the J gene end by 8 bases; junction bases not matched to a gene: 9. Germline V gene data show CDR1 as SGHAT and CDR2 as FQNNGV. CDR3 length: 16 residues. CDR3 sequence reads: CASSPPGLAGSGELFF. The CDR3 coding sequence is TGTGCCAGCAGCCCACCCGGACTAGCGGGGTCTGGGGAGCTGTTTTTT. Using reference TRBV11-2 and TRBJ2-2 for the parts outside the CDR3, the full variable domain is EAGVAQSPRYKIIEKRQSVAFWCNPISGHATLYWYQQILGQGPKLLIQFQNNGVVDDSQLPKDRFSAERLKGVDSTLKIQPAKLEDSAVYLCASSPPGLAGSGELFFGEGSRLTVL.

V gene TRBV7-8 combines with J gene TRBJ2-7, with D possibly matching TRBD1 (5 bases). With 1 base removed from V and 7 bases from J, the gap between germline ends came to 14 bases. The CDR3 spans 14 residues. Germline CDR1 SGHVS, CDR2 FQNEAQ. The CDR3 loop is CASSLGSGWREQYF. The CDR3 coding sequence is TGTGCCAGCAGCTTAGGATCAGGGTGGCGGGAGCAGTACTTC.

CDR3 nucleotide sequence: TGTGCCAGCAGTGAAGTGGGGGCGAGCCATCAGCCCCAGCATTTT. Its protein product is CASSEVGASHQPQHF. The chain couples TRBV2 to TRBJ1-5, with a possible D match to TRBD1 (6 bases). The germline V gene has CDR1 SNHLY and CDR2 FYNNEI. V dropped 1 base and J dropped 5 bases, with 12 bases sitting between them. There are 15 residues in the CDR3.

This chain connects TRBV6-5 to TRBJ2-2, with a weak D call TRBD2 (5 bases). Per the germline V gene, CDR1 is MNHEY and CDR2 is SVGAGI. V was trimmed by 8 bases and J by 3 bases, leaving 7 bases between them. The CDR3 has 12 residues. The CDR3 loop is CASGLDTGELFF. CDR3 DNA: TGTGCCAGCGGACTTGACACCGGGGAGCTGTTTTTT.

The chain carries TRBV7-9 and TRBJ1-6, with 7 bases matching TRBD1. There are 15 residues in the CDR3. The trim removed 1 base at V and 7 bases at J, leaving 4 bases unmatched. Germline V gives CDR1 SEHNR, CDR2 FQNEAQ (reference sequence). Here the CDR3 DNA reads TGTGCCAGCAGCTTAGTCTCAGGGGGAAATTCACCCCTCCACTTT. Translating it yields CASSLVSGGNSPLHF.

The chain recombines TRBV4-1 with TRBJ2-3; TRBD2 matches at 9 bases. V lost 0 bases, J lost 7 bases, and 8 bases stayed unmatched. CDR1 and CDR2 (germline): MGHRA, YSYEKL. CDR3 size: 16 residues. The CDR3 coding sequence is TGCGCCAGCAGCCAAGAATGGCGGGGGGGCCTAAATACGCAGTATTTT. The encoded protein is CASSQEWRGGLNTQYF.

The CDR3 is CASSLAAAGRAEQYF. CDR3 sequence (DNA): TGTGCCAGCAGCTTAGCGGCGGCAGGGAGGGCCGAGCAGTACTTC. The chain uses TRBV7-2 and TRBJ2-7, with 7 bases that match TRBD2. Germline CDR1 and CDR2: SGHTA and FQGNSA. V lost 0 bases to trimming and J lost 6 bases; unmatched junction nucleotides: 8. This CDR3 contains 15 residues. The full variable domain, its missing parts supplied by reference TRBV7-2 and TRBJ2-7, is GAGVSQSPSNKVTEKGKDVELRCDPISGHTALYWYRQSLGQGLEFLIYFQGNSAPDKSGLPSDRFSAERTGGSVSTLTIQRTQQEDSAVYLCASSLAAAGRAEQYFGPGTRLTVT.

V and J are TRBV2 and TRBJ2-5; TRBD1 matches 8 bases. V was clipped by 5 bases and J by 7 bases; unmatched bases: 12. Germline CDR1 is SNHLY and CDR2 is FYNNEI. The CDR3 extends over 15 amino acids. As DNA, the CDR3 is TGTGCCAGCAGTCCTATACAGGGGGACGGAGTGACCCAGTACTTC. Encoded protein: CASSPIQGDGVTQYF.

V is TRBV25-1 and J is TRBJ1-1; no clear D gene. V lost 0 bases and J lost 0, with 17 bases in between. Per the germline V gene, CDR1 is MGHDK and CDR2 is SYGVNS. The CDR3 length is 18 residues. The CDR3 DNA reads TGTGCCAGCAGTGAATATTTTACCCGGGAACCTATGAACACTGAAGCTTTCTTT. Translating gives CASSEYFTREPMNTEAFF.

The V call is TRBV27, the J call TRBJ2-7; D ambiguous. Germline V lookup: CDR1 MNHEY, CDR2 SMNVEV (reference sequence). V was cut by 5 bases and J by 2 bases, with 19 bases left in between. The CDR3 has 16 residues. This chain's CDR3 is CASSPTLGQLTYEQYF. Here the CDR3 DNA reads TGTGCCAGCAGTCCTACTTTGGGCCAGCTCACCTACGAGCAGTACTTC.

The chain links TRBV5-5 to TRBJ1-3; 7 bases align to TRBD1. CDR1 is SGHKS, CDR2 YYEKEE, per germline (reference sequence). V shed 4 bases and J 11 bases; nucleotides not matched to a gene: 9. The CDR3 has 13 amino acids. The CDR3 DNA follows: TGTGCCAGCAGCGGGACAGATCGAAGCTCCATATATTTT. This encodes CASSGTDRSSIYF.

This chain connects TRBV18 to TRBJ1-2; TRBD1 agrees at 8 bases. The V and J ends lost 3 bases and 0 bases, in that order; junction bases with no gene match: 9. Germline values: CDR1 KGHSH, CDR2 LQKENI. The CDR3 consists of 17 residues. CDR3 loop: CASSPGPGQGPNYGYTF. In DNA, the CDR3 is TGTGCCAGCTCACCGGGACCTGGACAGGGCCCTAACTATGGCTACACCTTC.

J is TRBJ1-1 and V is TRBV6-5, with D unclear. CDR1 is MNHEY and CDR2 is SVGAGI in the germline V gene. CDR3 length: 15 amino acids. V lost 5 bases to trimming and J lost 0 bases, with 13 bases between them. For the CDR3, the DNA is TGTGCCAGCAGTATGCGTCCCCCTATGAACACTGAAGCTTTCTTT. Its translation is CASSMRPPMNTEAFF.

This chain joins TRBV18 and TRBJ2-2, with D possibly TRBD2 on 5 matching bases. CDR3 length: 12 residues. Germline V gene data show CDR1 as KGHSH and CDR2 as LQKENI. V gave up 2 bases and J gave up 7 bases, with 5 bases separating them. This chain's CDR3 is CASSPGSGELFF. In DNA form, the CDR3 reads TGTGCCAGCTCACCAGGGAGCGGGGAGCTGTTTTTT.

This clone appeared a single time. The V gene is TRBV6-5, the J gene TRBJ1-5; TRBD1 agrees at 8 bases. The CDR3 is made up of 14 amino acids. Looked up from germline, CDR1 is MNHEY and CDR2 is SVGAGI. V shed 6 bases and J 3 bases; nucleotides not matched to a gene: 4. CDR3 region: CASSQTGVNQPQHF. CDR3 sequence (DNA): TGTGCCAGCAGCCAGACAGGGGTCAATCAGCCCCAGCATTTT.

The V and J genes are TRBV15 and TRBJ1-4; TRBD1 matches at 7 bases. Unmatched junction bases numbered 6, after V lost 8 bases and J lost 3 bases. The CDR3 is made up of 14 amino acids. Per the germline V gene, CDR1 is LNHNV and CDR2 is YYDKDF (reference sequence). CDR3 sequence (DNA): TGTGCCACCGGACTTCAGGGGGCTAATGAAAAACTGTTTTTT. Translating gives CATGLQGANEKLFF. The full variable domain, with the rest looked up from reference TRBV15 and TRBJ1-4, is DAMVIQNPRYQVTQFGKPVTLSCSQTLNHNVMYWYQQKSSQAPKLLFHYYDKDFNNEADTPDNFQSRRPNTSFCFLDIRSPGLGDTAMYLCATGLQGANEKLFFGSGTQLSVL.

The genes are TRBV6-1 and TRBJ1-3; D unresolved. The CDR3 is 14 residues long. Per the germline V gene, CDR1 is MNHNS and CDR2 is SASEGT. V gave up 7 bases and J gave up 6 bases, with 16 bases separating them. Here the CDR3 reads CASIKYEGANTIYF. The CDR3 DNA is TGTGCCAGCATCAAATATGAGGGAGCAAACACCATATATTTT.

Concerning this clone: A read error is likely here: a far larger clone is one base away. The DNA for the CDR3 is TGTGCCAGCAGCTTAGGAGTCTACGAGCAGTACTTC. Protein sequence: CASSLGVYEQYF. The gene calls are TRBV7-9 and TRBJ2-7, with D hard to call. This CDR3 spans 12 amino acids. V lost 1 base and J lost 3, with 4 bases in between. The germline CDR1 and CDR2 sequences are SEHNR and FQNEAQ (reference sequence).

V and J are TRBV2 and TRBJ2-1; maybe TRBD1 (6 bases). Germline-derived CDR1 and CDR2 are SNHLY and FYNNEI. V was clipped by 0 bases and J by 7 bases, with 13 bases between them. CDR3 size: 15 residues. CDR3: CASSEAGADINEQFF. Written as DNA, the CDR3 is TGTGCCAGCAGTGAAGCGGGGGCCGATATTAATGAGCAGTTCTTC. The full variable domain, in which reference TRBV2 and TRBJ2-1 provide the parts outside the CDR3, is EPEVTQTPSHQVTQMGQEVILRCVPISNHLYFYWYRQILGQKVEFLVSFYNNEISEKSEIFDDQFSVERPDGSNFTLKIRSTKLEDSAMYFCASSEAGADINEQFFGPGTRLTVL.

The J gene is TRBJ1-1, the V gene TRBV4-1, with D possibly matching TRBD1 (5 bases). The V gene's germline CDR1 is MGHRA and CDR2 YSYEKL. The germline V and J ends were trimmed by 2 bases and 1 base, with 8 bases remaining between them. This CDR3 has 14 amino acids. In DNA, the CDR3 is TGCGCCAGCAGCCAATTGGGGGGGAACACTGAAGCTTTCTTT. Its translation: CASSQLGGNTEAFF.

The chain has TRBV4-1 and TRBJ1-1; D possibly corresponds to TRBD1 (6 bases). This CDR3 has 15 amino acids. Germline V lookup: CDR1 MGHRA, CDR2 YSYEKL. Trimming took off 4 bases at V and 3 bases at J, with 15 bases between the two ends. This CDR3 reads CASSPPERQDTEAFF. CDR3 DNA sequence: TGCGCCAGCAGCCCTCCGGAACGACAGGACACTGAAGCTTTCTTT.

CDR3 region: CASSQPGRSYEQYF. Here the CDR3 DNA reads TGCGCCAGCAGCCAACCTGGGCGCTCCTACGAGCAGTACTTC. V gene TRBV4-1 combines with J gene TRBJ2-7, with no clear D. V was cut by 2 bases and J by 0 bases, with 8 bases left in between. The CDR3 sequence is 14 residues long. Germline assignment: CDR1 MGHRA and CDR2 YSYEKL.